A selection of T cell receptor beta chains follows, all from one sample in a study of metastatic and nonmetastatic thyroid tumors. TCRdb re-clonotyped the PCR reads through MiXCR. This sample has roughly 16,000 clones, with less than 20% found just once. Sequencing input: blood. These receptors were taken from a female donor with papillary thyroid cancer or a benign thyroid nodule (not recorded which). Some clones in this sample may be carry-over from other donors' samples. Both conserved end residues are part of each CDR3. D genes are given only for firm matches. Clone size appears in some rows only: once, few, many, or a class for an expanded clone.

clone_size d_call j_call v_call cdr3_nt cdr3_aa
. . TRBJ2-1 TRBV11-2 TGTGCCAGCAGCTTAGAGTTGTACCGCTCCTACAATGAGCAGTTCTTC CASSLELYRSYNEQFF
. TRBD1 TRBJ2-7 TRBV18 TGTGCCAGCTCACCATTGGGACAGGTGGGAAGGGACGAGCAGTACTTC CASSPLGQVGRDEQYF
many TRBD1 TRBJ2-7 TRBV19 TGTGCCAGTAGTATCGGGTTAGGGCAGGGGGTCTACGAGCAGTACTTC CASSIGLGQGVYEQYF
many . TRBJ2-7 TRBV5-5 TGTGCCAGCAGCTCCCCCGAGAGGCTCCTAGAGCAGTACTTC CASSSPERLLEQYF
. . TRBJ2-6 TRBV30 TGTGCCTGGAGTAAGAGGGGGACAGGGGCCAACGTCCTGACTTTC CAWSKRGTGANVLTF
. . TRBJ1-6 TRBV10-3 TGTGACATCAGTGATGGGGGGATGAATTCACCCCTACACTTT CDISDGGMNSPLHF
many TRBD1 TRBJ1-2 TRBV20-1 TGCAGTGCTCACGAGGGGGGACAGCTTGGCTACACCTTC CSAHEGGQLGYTF
many . TRBJ2-2 TRBV28 TGTGCCAGCAGTTTCGCAGGCAGGATGAACACCGGGGAGCTGTTTTTT CASSFAGRMNTGELFF
many TRBD2 TRBJ2-3 TRBV7-2 TGTGCCAGCAGCTTAGTGGCTAGCGGGGGCACAGATACGCAGTATTTT CASSLVASGGTDTQYF
few TRBD2 TRBJ2-5 TRBV19 TGTGCCAGTAGTATCCCCGGGGGGCAAGAGACCCAGTACTTC CASSIPGGQETQYF
many TRBD1 TRBJ2-7 TRBV4-1 TGCGCCAGCAGCCGTACCGACAGGGACTACGAGCAGTACTTC CASSRTDRDYEQYF
few TRBD2 TRBJ2-7 TRBV6-6 TGTGCCAGCAGTTATCGTAGCGGGAGCTCCGAGCAGTACTTC CASSYRSGSSEQYF
many TRBD2 TRBJ2-1 TRBV4-2 TGTGCCAGCAGAGATACTAGCGGGAGAATAAGTGAGCAGTTCTTC CASRDTSGRISEQFF
many . TRBJ1-4 TRBV20-1 TGCAGTGCTAGAGATCTAGGCAGTACTAATGAAAAACTGTTTTTT CSARDLGSTNEKLFF
many . TRBJ2-1 TRBV18 TGTGCCAGCTCACCCGGATTACATGAGCAGTTCTTC CASSPGLHEQFF
many . TRBJ1-6 TRBV20-1 TGCAGTGCTAGTAAAGGGAATTCACCCCTCCACTTT CSASKGNSPLHF
many . TRBJ1-3 TRBV7-2 TGTGCCAGCAGCCCAGAGGCAATCTCTGGAAACACCATATATTTT CASSPEAISGNTIYF
many . TRBJ1-5 TRBV19 TGTGCCAGTAGCACTGACAGGATTAGCAATCAGCCCCAGCATTTT CASSTDRISNQPQHF
once . TRBJ1-1 TRBV11-2 TGTGCCAGCAGCTTAGGACAGTCATCAATGAAAACTGAAGCTTTCTTT CASSLGQSSMKTEAFF
many TRBD1 TRBJ2-3 TRBV20-1 TGCAGTGCTAGAGCGACAGGGGGACTCACAGATACGCAGTATTTT CSARATGGLTDTQYF
few . TRBJ1-3 TRBV28 TGTGCCAGCATTCAGGGGAGCTCTGGAAACACCATATATTTT CASIQGSSGNTIYF
many . TRBJ2-3 TRBV7-2 TGTGCCAGCAGCTTAGCGCAGAGAGGAGGCACGCAGTATTTT CASSLAQRGGTQYF
many TRBD1 TRBJ1-1 TRBV9 TGTGCCAGCAGCACCGGGACAGGTAGCACTGAAGCTTTCTTT CASSTGTGSTEAFF
few . TRBJ2-5 TRBV27 TGTGCCAGCAGGCCTCTGGGGGTTCAAGAGACCCAGTACTTC CASRPLGVQETQYF
many . TRBJ2-3 TRBV20-1 TGCAGTGCTCCGAGGACTGGCGGTCTACACACAGATACGCAGTATTTT CSAPRTGGLHTDTQYF
many . TRBJ2-7 TRBV5-1 TGCGCCAGCAGTGAAATCAACCCGGGGGTCTCCTACGAGCAGTACTTC CASSEINPGVSYEQYF
medium-sized . TRBJ2-3 TRBV28 TGTGCCAGCTTGTCCCTCCTAGGACACGGACCCAATACGCAGTATTTT CASLSLLGHGPNTQYF
. TRBD1 TRBJ2-1 TRBV12-3/TRBV12-4 TGTGCCAGCAGTTCCAAGACAGGGTCCAATGAGCAGTTCTTC CASSSKTGSNEQFF
many . TRBJ2-7 TRBV20-1 TGCAGTGCTAGAGATCCCGGACGGGAGTACGAGCAGTACTTC CSARDPGREYEQYF
many TRBD1 TRBJ1-5 TRBV3-1 TGTGCCAGCAGCCCCGTCAGGGGGGCCAATCAGCCCCAGCATTTT CASSPVRGANQPQHF
. . TRBJ2-6 TRBV30 TGTGCCGGGATGGGGTTAACGGGGGCCAACGTCCTGACTTTC CAGMGLTGANVLTF
medium-sized . TRBJ2-1 TRBV28 TGTGCCAGCAGTTTAGGGCAGCGGGAGCAGTTCTTC CASSLGQREQFF
many TRBD1 TRBJ2-5 TRBV11-2 TGTGCCAGCAGCACACAGGGGCAAGAGACCCAGTACTTC CASSTQGQETQYF
few . TRBJ2-5 TRBV9 TGTGCCAGCAGCGTAGGGGGGGCAGTGTGGCAAGAGACCCAGTACTTC CASSVGGAVWQETQYF
many TRBD2 TRBJ2-5 TRBV6-1 TGTGCCAGCAGCTTTACCCTCCTAGCGGGGGGGCAAGAGACCCAGTACTTC CASSFTLLAGGQETQYF
. TRBD1 TRBJ1-2 TRBV6-5 TGTGCCAGCGGTTCCATTTTAGAGGGGGCGACCTATGGCTACACCTTC CASGSILEGATYGYTF
medium-sized TRBD1 TRBJ2-7 TRBV27 TGTGCCAGCAGCAGGACAGGGGGCTACGAGCAGTACTTC CASSRTGGYEQYF
. . TRBJ1-4 TRBV18 TGTGCCAGCTCACCACGGGGGCCAACTAATGAAAAACTGTTTTTT CASSPRGPTNEKLFF
many . TRBJ1-1 TRBV10-3 TGTGCCATCAGTGAGTATCAGGGCAACCTGAACACTGAAGCTTTCTTT CAISEYQGNLNTEAFF
few . TRBJ1-5 TRBV5-6 TGTGCCAGCAGCCAAACAGGGTCCGCTCAGCCCCAGCATTTT CASSQTGSAQPQHF
few . TRBJ2-2 TRBV6-5 TGTGCCAGAAGTTATAATCTTCGGGGCCCGAACACCGGGGAGCTGTTTTTT CARSYNLRGPNTGELFF
many TRBD2 TRBJ2-2 TRBV19 TGTGCCAGTGGGACTAGCGGGAGACGGACCGGGGAGCTGTTTTTT CASGTSGRRTGELFF
many . TRBJ1-1 TRBV7-2 TGTGCCAGCAGCTTGGGGTTCTTGAACACTGAAGCTTTCTTT CASSLGFLNTEAFF
many . TRBJ2-3 TRBV28 TGTGCCAGCAGTTATAGCGGACAAGGAGATACGCAGTATTTT CASSYSGQGDTQYF
. TRBD1 TRBJ1-1 TRBV18 TGTGCCAGCTCCCCGACAGGGATGAACACTGAAGCTTTCTTT CASSPTGMNTEAFF
. TRBD1 TRBJ2-1 TRBV4-2 TGTGCCAGCAGCCAAAAGGGGGCTGAGCAGTTCTTC CASSQKGAEQFF
medium-sized . TRBJ2-2 TRBV6-1 TGTGCCAGCAGTGACACCGGGGAGCTGTTTTTT CASSDTGELFF
many TRBD2 TRBJ2-1 TRBV3-1 TGTGCCAGCAGCCCCAACTTGGGAGCGGGGGGGCTGAGCTCCTACAATGAGCAGTTCTTC CASSPNLGAGGLSSYNEQFF
medium-sized . TRBJ1-5 TRBV6-1 TGTGCCAGCAGTGAACAGGGAAATCAGCCCCAGCATTTT CASSEQGNQPQHF
medium-sized TRBD1 TRBJ1-2 TRBV6-1 TGTGCCAGCAGTGGACAGGGTGGAGGGGGTGGCTACACCTTC CASSGQGGGGGYTF
. TRBD1 TRBJ1-6 TRBV30 TGTGCCTGGAGTTTGACAGGGGGCTCACCCCTCCACTTT CAWSLTGGSPLHF
. . TRBJ1-1 TRBV19 TGTGCCAGTAGTATAGGGAAGAACACTGAAGCTTTCTTT CASSIGKNTEAFF
. TRBD2 TRBJ2-1 TRBV27 TGTGCCAGCGGCACGGGACTAAAATTCAATGAGCAGTTCTTC CASGTGLKFNEQFF
many TRBD2 TRBJ2-3 TRBV5-1 TGCGCCAGCAGGGGGAGGGGATTCGGGACAGATACGCAGTATTTT CASRGRGFGTDTQYF
medium-sized . TRBJ2-3 TRBV6-1 TGTGCCAGCAGTGACAATACGCAGTATTTT CASSDNTQYF
many TRBD1 TRBJ2-7 TRBV7-2 TGTGCCAGCAGACGACCGGGACAGGGGGACGAGCAGTACTTC CASRRPGQGDEQYF